One sample yielded the 7 T cell receptor beta chains listed below, sequenced in a study of blood T cell repertoires in COVID-19 (dated by TCRdb to about 2020). Library prep was done by the immunoSEQ multiplex PCR assay. This immuneACCESS table, as held by TCRdb, lists in-frame sequences with V and J called but not all clones. Of the missing ones, under half trace to an unresolved V gene in checked studies; the others have no known cause. The table for this sample lists 50,000 to 65,000 clones; roughly 74% of them were counted only once. Clones ranked in the top ten supply about 30% of the sample. The specimen was peripheral blood. The source is a woman older than 75 with acute or convalescent COVID-19.

The chain joins TRBV4-3 to TRBJ2-1; 14 bases align to TRBD2. CDR1 LGHNA and CDR2 YSLEER come from the germline V gene. The V and J ends lost 4 bases and 5 bases, in that order; junction bases with no gene match: 10. The CDR3 covers 18 residues. CDR3 sequence: CASSRRRPGLAGDNEQFF. The CDR3 nucleotides are TGCGCCAGCAGCCGCCGAAGGCCGGGACTAGCGGGAGACAATGAGCAGTTCTTC.

The chain has TRBV9 and TRBJ1-2, with TRBD1 matching 7 bases. The CDR3 contains 13 residues. Trimming took 5 bases from V and 4 from J; bases not matched to a gene: 5. Germline-derived CDR1 and CDR2 are SGDLS and YYNGEE. CDR3 sequence (DNA): TGTGCCAGCAGTCAGGGGGGAAGCTATGGCTACACCTTC. This gives the protein CASSQGGSYGYTF.

The rearrangement uses TRBV18 and TRBJ2-7; 9 positions agree with TRBD1. Trimming removed 4 bases from V and 5 bases from J; junction bases left unmatched: 9. This CDR3 has 15 residues. Germline V gene lookup returns CDR1 KGHSH and CDR2 LQKENI. This chain's CDR3 is CASSLRTGARNEQYF. CDR3 sequence (DNA): TGTGCCAGCTCACTTCGGACAGGGGCAAGAAACGAGCAGTACTTC.

This clone was counted a single time. The CDR3 DNA reads as TGTGCCAGCAGCTTTAGGGGGGGATTTTACGAGCAGTACTTC. This codes for CASSFRGGFYEQYF. V is TRBV7-9 and J is TRBJ2-7; D possibly corresponds to TRBD2 (7 bases). The CDR3 has 14 residues. V was clipped by 3 bases and J by 4 bases, with 13 bases between them. Germline CDR1 reads SEHNR; CDR2 reads FQNEAQ (reference sequence).

The chain joins TRBV7-2 to TRBJ2-7; D might be TRBD1 (5 bases). This CDR3 spans 14 amino acids. CDR1 SGHTA and CDR2 FQGNSA come from the germline V gene. Trimming cost V 9 bases and J 2 bases, with 17 bases left between them. The CDR3 loop reads CASSSGRAPYEQYF. CDR3 nucleotides: TGTGCCAGTAGTTCCGGCAGGGCCCCCTACGAGCAGTACTTC.

The V call is TRBV18, the J call TRBJ2-4, with TRBD2 matching over 11 bases. Germline V CDR1 and CDR2: KGHSH, LQKENI. V was clipped by 3 bases and J by 0 bases; unmatched bases: 7. This CDR3 is 18 amino acids long. The CDR3 sequence is CASSPGLAEVTAKNIQYF. The CDR3 coding sequence is TGTGCCAGCTCACCGGGACTAGCGGAAGTCACAGCCAAAAACATTCAGTACTTC.

The chain employs TRBV10-3 and TRBJ1-2, with 9 bases that match TRBD1. CDR3 size: 18 residues. CDR1 and CDR2 from the germline V gene are ENHRY and SYGVKD. Trimming took 4 bases from V and 0 from J; bases not matched to a gene: 12. The CDR3 nucleotides read TGTGCCATCAGTGTCGTCTTGGACAGGGGAAAGCCTAACTATGGCTACACCTTC. It encodes CAISVVLDRGKPNYGYTF.